Here is one T cell receptor beta chain with its context. This sample was taken from a study of T cells in Graves' hyperthyroidism and ophthalmopathy. Patients were excluded for uncontrolled infection, other autoimmune disease, pregnancy or lactation. Template material for amplifying TCR beta CDR3 regions consisted of RNA transcripts. During a first-round RT-PCR of the TCR CDR3, the HTBI primer set was used. Using its own MiXCR run on the multiplex PCR reads, TCRdb lists one record per CDR3 protein. The data contain about 600,000 distinct CDR3 sequences, approximately 15% of them seen just once; the ten biggest clones take up approximately 3.5%. The V and J ends lost 2 bases and 6 bases respectively, with 12 bases between them. The CDR3 has 14 residues. CDR1 is SGHRS and CDR2 is YFSETQ in the germline V gene.

The genes are TRBV5-1 and TRBJ2-1; D ambiguous. Sequencing used blood. This sequence originates from a woman in her forties with Graves' ophthalmopathy. CDR3 region: CASSFGPDSNEQFF. The CDR3 DNA follows: TGCGCCAGCAGCTTCGGACCAGATTCCAATGAGCAGTTCTTC.